The 13 T cell receptor beta chains presented below share a single source sample, sequenced in a study of neurological immune-mediated disorders. TCRdb re-called the 5' RACE reads through MiXCR, storing one row per CDR3 protein. The sample records under 85,000 distinct CDR3 sequences, over 12% being singletons. Sequencing was carried out using PBMCs. The receptors shown here come from a woman aged 45-65 years in good health.

This clonotype was observed a handful of times. This rearrangement joins TRBV20-1 to TRBJ2-2, with TRBD1 matching over 10 bases. The CDR3 totals 14 residues. J gave up 4 bases and V 3 bases, and 2 bases lay outside the gene matches. Germline V CDR1 and CDR2: DFQATT, SNEGSKA (reference sequence). CDR3 in DNA: TGCAGTGCTAGTTGGACAGGGGGCACCGGGGAGCTGTTTTTT. It yields the protein CSASWTGGTGELFF.

Many counts were recorded for this clonotype. DNA for the CDR3: TGCAGTGCTAGAGCCCTCTGGGTGAATAGCAATCAGCCCCAGCATTTT. Translated: CSARALWVNSNQPQHF. This sequence joins TRBV20-1 and TRBJ1-5; unclear D gene. Trimming pared 1 base from V and 0 bases from J, leaving 13 bases between. Germline loops: CDR1 DFQATT, CDR2 SNEGSKA (reference sequence). This CDR3 is built from 16 residues.

This clonotype was observed at least ten times. This chain uses TRBV28 with TRBJ1-5; D unresolved. There are 15 residues in the CDR3. From germline, CDR1 is MDHEN and CDR2 SYDVKM. The V end was cut by 7 bases, the J end by 5 bases, with 18 bases between. CDR3 DNA: TGTGCCAGCATCCCCACCGACGGAGGATATCAGCCCCAGCATTTT. Amino acids: CASIPTDGGYQPQHF. Filled out from reference TRBV28 and TRBJ1-5, the complete variable domain reads DVKVTQSSRYLVKRTGEKVFLECVQDMDHENMFWYRQDPGLGLRLIYFSYDVKMKEKGDIPEGYSVSREKKERFSLILESASTNQTSMYLCASIPTDGGYQPQHFGDGTRLSIL.

This clonotype was seen many times. The chain has TRBV7-2 and TRBJ2-7; D is undetermined. The CDR3 sequence is 14 residues long. Germline assignment: CDR1 SGHTA and CDR2 FQGNSA. The V and J ends lost 5 bases and 0 bases respectively, with 11 bases between them. The CDR3: CASSPQPGSYEQYF. The CDR3 coding sequence is TGTGCCAGCAGCCCTCAACCCGGCTCCTACGAGCAGTACTTC.

This clonotype came up many times. J is TRBJ2-7 and V is TRBV28; TRBD2 might be the D (6 bases). This CDR3 spans 13 amino acids. Per germline, CDR1 MDHEN and CDR2 SYDVKM. Trimming pared 4 bases from V and 7 bases from J, leaving 14 bases between. Here the CDR3 DNA reads TGTGCCAGCAGTTCCCGGGACTCGCGTGAGCAGTACTTC. Translation: CASSSRDSREQYF. The full variable domain, with the rest looked up from reference TRBV28 and TRBJ2-7, is DVKVTQSSRYLVKRTGEKVFLECVQDMDHENMFWYRQDPGLGLRLIYFSYDVKMKEKGDIPEGYSVSREKKERFSLILESASTNQTSMYLCASSSRDSREQYFGPGTRLTVT.

This clonotype showed up many times. The chain carries TRBV20-1 and TRBJ1-4, with TRBD1 matching over 7 bases. V trimming: 5 bases; J trimming: 8 bases; junction bases outside the gene matches: 5. The CDR3 is made up of 12 amino acids. CDR1 DFQATT and CDR2 SNEGSKA come from the germline V gene (reference sequence). CDR3 coding DNA: TGCAGTGCTCGCAGGGGGGAAGAAAAACTGTTTTTT. This gives the protein CSARRGEEKLFF.

This chain connects TRBV7-9 to TRBJ2-5; 7 bases map to TRBD1. CDR1 SEHNR and CDR2 FQNEAQ come from the germline V gene (reference sequence). V lost 3 bases, J lost 0 bases, and 1 base stayed unmatched. This CDR3 has 14 residues. The CDR3 is CASSLDRYQETQYF. The DNA for the CDR3 is TGTGCCAGCAGCTTGGACAGGTACCAAGAGACCCAGTACTTC.

CDR3 sequence (DNA): TGTGCCAGCACACCGAACACCCGGAAGCTGTTTTTT. Amino acids: CASTPNTRKLFF. The V and J genes are TRBV7-9 and TRBJ2-2; no clear D gene. The germline gives CDR1 SEHNR, CDR2 FQNEAQ (reference sequence). V was cut by 7 bases and J by 12 bases, with 15 bases left in between. The CDR3 runs to 12 residues.

This clonotype was counted only a few times. V usage is TRBV5-1 and J usage is TRBJ2-3, with 8 nucleotides matching TRBD2. CDR1 is SGHRS and CDR2 is YFSETQ in the germline V gene. CDR3 length: 16 amino acids. J gave up 2 bases and V 0 bases, and 5 bases lay outside the gene matches. The CDR3: CASSLGSGGATDTQYF. CDR3 bases: TGCGCCAGCAGCTTGGGTTCCGGGGGGGCCACAGATACGCAGTATTTT.

Ten or more counts support this clonotype. This chain connects TRBV5-1 to TRBJ2-7, with a weak D call TRBD1 (5 bases). Germline-derived CDR1 and CDR2 are SGHRS and YFSETQ. The CDR3 runs 11 residues. The germline V and J ends were trimmed by 5 bases and 6 bases, with 9 bases remaining between them. Here the CDR3 DNA reads TGCGCCAGCAGTGCAGACAGCGAGCAGTACTTC. Amino acids: CASSADSEQYF.

This clonotype has a handful of counts. The CDR3 reads CASSVGTGPRTTYEQYF. CDR3 nucleotide sequence: TGTGCCAGCAGTGTCGGGACAGGGCCCCGTACGACCTACGAGCAGTACTTC. The chain uses TRBV6-1 and TRBJ2-7; TRBD1 aligns across 9 bases. Per germline, CDR1 MNHNS and CDR2 SASEGT. This CDR3 comprises 17 residues. Trimming took 4 bases from V and 2 from J; bases not matched to a gene: 12.

This clonotype has at least ten counts. The V call is TRBV7-9, the J call TRBJ1-6; 7 bases are a match to TRBD1. Trimming at V came to 1 base and at J to 7 bases, leaving 1 base not matched to a gene. In germline, CDR1 is SEHNR, CDR2 FQNEAQ (reference sequence). The length of the CDR3 is 14 residues. The CDR3 protein is CASSLDRGNSPLHF. The CDR3, as DNA: TGTGCCAGCAGCTTAGACAGGGGAAATTCACCCCTCCACTTT.

This clonotype has a count of ten or more. This chain joins TRBV5-1 and TRBJ2-1, with TRBD2 identical over 7 bases. V shed 1 base, J shed 5 bases, and the junction held 9 bases outside the gene matches. The germline V gene has CDR1 SGHRS and CDR2 YFSETQ. The CDR3 totals 16 residues. The CDR3 loop reads CASSLRGSGLHNEQFF. For the CDR3, the DNA is TGCGCCAGCAGCTTGCGGGGTAGCGGGCTCCACAATGAGCAGTTCTTC.